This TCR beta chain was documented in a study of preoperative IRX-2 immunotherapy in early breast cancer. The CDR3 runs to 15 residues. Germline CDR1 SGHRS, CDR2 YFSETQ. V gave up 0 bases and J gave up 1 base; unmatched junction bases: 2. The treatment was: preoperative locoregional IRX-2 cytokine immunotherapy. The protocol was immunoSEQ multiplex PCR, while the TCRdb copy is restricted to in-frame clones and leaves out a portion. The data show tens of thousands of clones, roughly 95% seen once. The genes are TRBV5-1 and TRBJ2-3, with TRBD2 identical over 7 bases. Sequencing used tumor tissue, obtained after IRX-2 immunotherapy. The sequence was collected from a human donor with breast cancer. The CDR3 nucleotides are TGCGCCAGCAGCTTGGATGCGGGGGGCACAGATACGCAGTATTTT. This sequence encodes CASSLDAGGTDTQYF.